This paragraph covers one TCR beta chain sequence. This specimen belongs to a study of metastatic and nonmetastatic thyroid tumors. TCRdb reassembled clones from the PCR reads with MiXCR. The data contain approximately 70,000 clones, 15% to 20% of them singletons. Patients underwent thyroid surgery, and none had received any treatment before it. The CDR3 is made up of 16 amino acids. V was shortened by 3 bases and J by 2 bases, with 16 bases between the two germline ends. The chain links TRBV12-3 or TRBV12-4 to TRBJ1-1; the D gene is possibly TRBD1 (6 bases). This receptor was obtained from a female donor with papillary thyroid cancer or a benign thyroid nodule (not recorded which). Some clones in this sample may be carry-over from other donors' samples. Specimen: blood. The CDR3 DNA is TGTGCCAGCAGTTTTATGACAGGTGCTATTAACACTGAAGCTTTCTTT. As protein: CASSFMTGAINTEAFF.